These 4 T cell receptor beta chains came from one sample sequenced in a study of PD-1 blockade in classical Hodgkin lymphoma. Brentuximab vedotin exposure varied among the patients, all of whom had relapsed after autologous stem cell transplantation. Only in-frame clones appear in the TCRdb table, and some are missing; sequencing was by immunoSEQ multiplex PCR. The table lists 12,000 to 15,000 clones, about 83% of them singletons. The specimen was peripheral blood mononuclear cells (PBMCs), collected before the second cycle of nivolumab. The source is a human donor with classical Hodgkin lymphoma.

The chain couples TRBV28 to TRBJ1-2; D gene unclear. The V end lost 4 bases, the J end lost 4 bases, and 10 bases lay between the germline ends. Germline-derived CDR1 and CDR2 are MDHEN and SYDVKM. This CDR3 is built from 13 residues. The CDR3 nucleotides are TGTGCCAGCAGTTCCACCATTCTCTATGGCTACACCTTC. As protein: CASSSTILYGYTF.

The chain carries TRBV29-1 and TRBJ2-1; 7 bases line up with TRBD1. V trimming: 7 bases; J trimming: 4 bases; junction bases outside the gene matches: 19. The CDR3 has 17 amino acids. Germline values: CDR1 SQVTM, CDR2 ANQGSEA. This chain's CDR3 is CSANSGQRTQFYNEQFF. The CDR3 nucleotides are TGCAGCGCCAATTCGGGACAGAGAACTCAATTTTACAATGAGCAGTTCTTC.

The chain recombines TRBV5-4 with TRBJ2-7; a weak D match, TRBD1 (5 bases). V was cut by 4 bases and J by 0 bases, with 8 bases left in between. The CDR3 length is 13 residues. The germline gives CDR1 SGHNT, CDR2 YYREEE (reference sequence). CDR3 sequence reads: CASSPRGSYEQYF. As DNA, the CDR3 is TGTGCCAGCAGCCCTAGGGGCTCCTACGAGCAGTACTTC. The variable domain in full, with the rest retrieved from reference TRBV5-4 and TRBJ2-7, is ETGVTQSPTHLIKTRGQQVTLRCSSQSGHNTVSWYQQALGQGPQFIFQYYREEENGRGNFPPRFSGLQFPNYSSELNVNALELDDSALYLCASSPRGSYEQYFGPGTRLTVT.

The gene calls are TRBV5-4 and TRBJ2-7; possible D gene TRBD1, 6 bases. Germline-derived CDR1 and CDR2 are SGHNT and YYREEE (reference sequence). Trimming removed 2 bases from V and 6 bases from J, with 21 bases in between. The CDR3 totals 16 residues. Here the CDR3 reads CASSLRTGLPPSEQYF. The DNA for the CDR3 is TGTGCCAGCAGCTTACGAACAGGGCTGCCTCCATCCGAGCAGTACTTC.